This record covers a single T cell receptor beta chain. Amplification of the TCR beta CDR3 was achieved through multiplex PCR with 32 V and 13 J primers. TCRdb analysed the multiplex PCR reads with MiXCR anew, one entry per CDR3 protein. The sample includes several thousand distinct CDR3 sequences, under 25% seen only once; the top ten take around 13%. This sample was included in a study of immune heterogeneity within non-small cell lung tumors. The CDR3 runs 17 residues. The germline V gene has CDR1 MNHNS and CDR2 SASEGT. V shed 6 bases, J shed 0 bases, and the junction held 11 bases outside the gene matches. With 600 to 700 ng used per sample, the template was genomic DNA from bulk tumor. In surgery, several biopsies were collected from each primary tumor at widely spaced sites. Enrolled individuals presented with untreated, newly diagnosed non-small cell lung cancer and received curative surgery.

The rearrangement uses TRBV6-1 and TRBJ2-3; 8 bases align to TRBD1. The sequence came from a female donor with non-small cell lung cancer. Input material: lung tumor tissue. Here the CDR3 DNA reads TGTGCCAGCAGAACCACTCGACAGGGGTCTAGCACAGATACGCAGTATTTT. Its translation: CASRTTRQGSSTDTQYF.